This T cell receptor (beta chain) was identified in a study of T cell clusters in autoimmune cytopenias. Overall study results and limits: Physiological T cell clusters of healthy donors were apparently absent in primary autoimmune cytopenia patients. TRB repertoire shifts in secondary cytopenia and chronic lymphocytic leukemia mostly reflected lymphoma, not autoimmunity. Active autoimmune hepatitis patients had almost three-fold fewer exclusive TRB clusters than healthy donors. No cluster-lack signature appeared between secondary cytopenia and chronic lymphocytic leukemia patients, apparently due to lymphoma masking.

Germline-derived CDR1 and CDR2 are GTSNPN and SVGIG (reference sequence). The CDR3 spans 14 residues. TRB amplification used 250 ng of peripheral blood genomic DNA. TRB was amplified by touch-down multiplex PCR, primer pools A and B combined. TCRdb reprocessed the multiplex PCR reads and stores each CDR3 protein as one record, lacking DNA. Its clone listing holds some 6,000 distinct CDR3 sequences. As to this clonotype: Its antigen is still unknown.

Source material: peripheral blood. The chain couples TRBV30 to TRBJ2-1; TCRdb picks TRBD2, but there is no DNA to check that call. This TCR was recovered from a human donor with an autoimmune cytopenia or autoimmune hepatitis (not recorded which). CDR3 sequence reads: CAYAGLDLGNEQFF.